One sample yielded the 3 T cell receptor beta chains listed below, sequenced in a study of blood T cell repertoires in COVID-19. Clones were sequenced by immunoSEQ multiplex PCR, and TCRdb holds only the in-frame ones, with some missing. Seen here are over 70,000 clones, around 77% observed once, and the top ten hold around 2.3%. The sequencing sample was made of peripheral blood. Source of these receptors: a man between 70 and 80 years old with COVID-19, enrolled during active disease.

The chain joins TRBV9 to TRBJ2-2; D possibly corresponds to TRBD2 (5 bases). V was clipped by 0 bases and J by 5 bases, with 11 bases between them. From germline, CDR1 is SGDLS and CDR2 YYNGEE. There are 15 residues in the CDR3. The CDR3 bases are TGTGCCAGCAGCGTAGCAGGATCGGGGACCGGGGAGCTGTTTTTT. Protein product: CASSVAGSGTGELFF.

The J gene is TRBJ2-1, the V gene TRBV10-3; 7 bases are a match to TRBD2. The CDR3 has 13 amino acids. Unmatched junction bases numbered 4, after V lost 4 bases and J lost 7 bases. In germline, CDR1 is ENHRY, CDR2 SYGVKD. CDR3 coding DNA: TGTGCCATCAGTGTGGGAGGGCCGAATGAGCAGTTCTTC. Encoded protein: CAISVGGPNEQFF.

J is TRBJ2-1 and V is TRBV11-3, with 7 bases that match TRBD2. Germline-derived CDR1 and CDR2 are SGHNT and YENEEA. The CDR3 loop spans 15 amino acids. J was trimmed by 7 bases and V by 3 bases; bases with no gene match: 9. The CDR3 DNA follows: TGTGCCAGCAGCTTTTTGACCGGGGGAGGGAATGAGCAGTTCTTC. It is translated as CASSFLTGGGNEQFF.